The rows below give T cell receptor beta chains drawn from one sample of a study of radiation and T cells in renal cell carcinoma. Libraries were prepared by immunoSEQ multiplex PCR; TCRdb keeps only in-frame clonotypes and omits some of them. The table has 130,000 or so clones, approximately 87% seen once. The sample in question was blood, obtained from a patient whose treatment included radiotherapy and nephrectomy. These receptors all come from a woman aged 50 to 60 with renal cell carcinoma. Each CDR3 is given with its conserved first and last residue. D genes are given only for firm matches. Part of the rows lack a size; the others show once, few, many or a class for expanded clones.

size	D	J	V	CDR3	DNA
NA	NA	TRBJ1-5	TRBV5-5	CASSRKTEPHQPQHF	TGTGCCAGCAGCAGAAAGACAGAGCCTCATCAGCCCCAGCATTTT
NA	NA	TRBJ2-7	TRBV19	CASSIKRGSYEQYF	TGTGCCAGTAGTATTAAGAGGGGATCCTACGAGCAGTACTTC
NA	NA	TRBJ1-5	TRBV20-1	CSGMNGKAQHF	TGCAGTGGGATGAACGGGAAGGCCCAGCATTTT
NA	TRBD1	TRBJ1-2	TRBV30	CAWSRPGQRGIYGYTF	TGTGCCTGGAGTAGACCGGGACAGCGAGGAATCTATGGCTACACCTTC
NA	NA	TRBJ2-1	TRBV18	CASSPLAGGSDEQFF	TGTGCCAGCTCACCTCTAGCAGGAGGTAGCGATGAGCAGTTCTTC
NA	NA	TRBJ1-3	TRBV7-2	CASSLGTLKAGNTIYF	TGTGCCAGCAGCTTAGGGACCCTTAAGGCTGGAAACACCATATATTTT
few	TRBD1	TRBJ2-7	TRBV5-6	CASRRRGTGNTYEQYF	TGTGCCAGCAGGAGGCGGGGGACAGGGAACACCTACGAGCAGTACTTC
NA	TRBD2	TRBJ2-7	TRBV28	CASSAPAGGLYEQYF	TGTGCCAGCAGTGCTCCCGCGGGGGGGCTGTACGAGCAGTACTTC
NA	NA	TRBJ2-1	TRBV4-3	CASSQGQISNEQFF	TGCGCCAGCAGCCAAGGGCAGATTTCCAATGAGCAGTTCTTC
NA	NA	TRBJ2-5	TRBV11-3	CASSSTVRTPQYF	TGTGCCAGCAGCTCGACCGTCAGGACCCCCCAGTACTTC
NA	TRBD2	TRBJ2-5	TRBV5-1	CASSPVAGSGKTQYF	TGCGCCAGCAGCCCGGTAGCGGGCAGCGGGAAGACCCAGTACTTC
NA	TRBD1	TRBJ1-4	TRBV4-3	CASSQNPGGSEATNEKLFF	TGCGCCAGCAGCCAAAACCCAGGGGGAAGTGAAGCAACTAATGAAAAACTGTTTTTT
NA	NA	TRBJ2-7	TRBV11-2	CASSSPRGGRYEQYF	TGTGCCAGCAGCTCTCCCCGCGGGGGCCGTTACGAGCAGTACTTC
NA	TRBD1	TRBJ2-7	TRBV6-6	CASSQGVGAARYEQYF	TGTGCCAGCAGCCAGGGGGTAGGGGCGGCGCGCTACGAGCAGTACTTC
NA	NA	TRBJ1-1	TRBV7-9	CASSIQIGREAFF	TGTGCCAGCAGCATACAGATCGGCCGAGAAGCTTTCTTT
NA	NA	TRBJ1-5	TRBV2	CASSEGLGQFNQPQHF	TGTGCCAGCAGTGAAGGCCTGGGGCAGTTCAATCAGCCCCAGCATTTT
NA	NA	TRBJ2-5	TRBV9	CASSADRQETQYF	TGTGCCAGCAGCGCTGATCGGCAAGAGACCCAGTACTTC
NA	NA	TRBJ1-1	TRBV6-5	CASSRPTALNTEAFF	TGTGCCAGCAGCCGACCGACAGCCTTGAACACTGAAGCTTTCTTT
few	NA	TRBJ2-2	TRBV4-3	CASSLGTGIYTGELFF	TGCGCCAGCAGCCTCGGAACAGGGATTTACACCGGGGAGCTGTTTTTT
few	NA	TRBJ1-6	TRBV10-3	CATTTALNSPLHF	TGTGCCACGACGACGGCCCTAAATTCACCCCTCCACTTT
NA	TRBD1	TRBJ2-5	TRBV5-1	CASSLDRGRGETQYF	TGCGCCAGCAGCTTAGACAGGGGGCGAGGGGAGACCCAGTACTTC
NA	NA	TRBJ1-4	TRBV25-1	CASSESGWANEKLFF	TGTGCCAGCAGTGAATCGGGGTGGGCTAATGAAAAACTGTTTTTT
NA	NA	TRBJ1-2	TRBV9	CASSVGGDMLSGYTF	TGTGCCAGCAGCGTAGGAGGGGATATGCTGTCTGGCTACACCTTC
NA	NA	TRBJ2-7	TRBV5-4	CASNGRSYEQYF	TGTGCCAGCAACGGCAGATCCTACGAGCAGTACTTC
NA	NA	TRBJ1-2	TRBV5-6	CASSFGLYGYTF	TGTGCCAGCAGCTTCGGGCTGTATGGCTACACCTTC
NA	NA	TRBJ1-1	TRBV15	CATSRDLGIEAFF	TGTGCCACCAGCAGAGATTTGGGCATTGAAGCTTTCTTT
NA	NA	TRBJ2-1	TRBV4-3	CASRQGEGNEQFF	TGCGCCAGCAGACAGGGGGAGGGTAATGAGCAGTTCTTC
NA	NA	TRBJ1-5	TRBV15	CATSRGWSQPQHF	TGTGCCACCAGCCGAGGATGGAGTCAGCCCCAGCATTTT
NA	NA	TRBJ2-3	TRBV7-9	CASTRATSTDTQYF	TGTGCCAGCACCAGGGCTACTAGCACAGATACGCAGTATTTT
NA	TRBD1	TRBJ1-5	TRBV30	CAWRDRGPWQPQHF	TGTGCCTGGCGGGACAGGGGGCCATGGCAGCCCCAGCATTTT
NA	NA	TRBJ2-7	TRBV6-6	CASSSGSRSYEQYF	TGTGCCAGCAGTTCCGGGAGTCGGTCCTACGAGCAGTACTTC
NA	TRBD1	TRBJ1-2	TRBV4-3	CASSPSGTDSYGYTF	TGCGCCAGCAGCCCTTCCGGGACAGACTCGTATGGCTACACCTTC
NA	NA	TRBJ1-4	TRBV28	CASTPGPTNEKLFF	TGTGCCAGCACCCCGGGACCAACTAATGAAAAACTGTTTTTT
NA	TRBD1	TRBJ2-7	TRBV28	CASSPRTGNYEQYF	TGTGCCAGCAGTCCGAGGACAGGGAACTACGAGCAGTACTTC
once	NA	TRBJ1-3	TRBV10-3	CAISVTEQGNTIYF	TGTGCCATCAGTGTGACGGAACAAGGAAACACCATATATTTT
NA	NA	TRBJ1-2	TRBV5-6	CASSLGGDGYTF	TGTGCCAGCAGCTTGGGAGGGGATGGCTACACCTTC
few	NA	TRBJ1-4	TRBV7-2	CASSLWEGEKLFF	TGTGCCAGCAGCTTATGGGAGGGCGAAAAACTGTTTTTT
NA	NA	TRBJ1-5	TRBV6-6	CASTRNSNQPQHF	TGTGCCAGCACCCGAAATAGCAATCAGCCCCAGCATTTT
NA	TRBD1	TRBJ2-7	TRBV28	CASSNGQGYEQYF	TGTGCCAGCAGCAATGGACAGGGCTACGAGCAGTACTTC
once	NA	TRBJ2-5	TRBV5-1	CASSLNSRETQYF	TGCGCCAGCAGCTTGAACAGCCGTGAGACCCAGTACTTC
NA	TRBD1	TRBJ2-1	TRBV7-9	CASSLGTGSYNEQFF	TGTGCCAGCAGCTTAGGGACAGGGAGCTACAATGAGCAGTTCTTC
NA	TRBD2	TRBJ2-7	TRBV4-1	CASSQGGLAGEQYF	TGCGCCAGCAGCCAAGGGGGACTAGCGGGAGAGCAGTACTTC
NA	TRBD1	TRBJ1-2	TRBV19	CASSTSRQGLNYGYTF	TGTGCCAGTAGTACTTCTAGACAGGGACTAAACTATGGCTACACCTTC
NA	TRBD1	TRBJ1-5	TRBV4-2	CASSYMTGSNQPQHF	TGTGCCAGCAGCTACATGACAGGGTCCAATCAGCCCCAGCATTTT
NA	TRBD1	TRBJ1-5	TRBV7-9	CASSLARDRAQPQHF	TGTGCCAGCAGCTTAGCGCGAGACAGGGCTCAGCCCCAGCATTTT
few	NA	TRBJ2-7	TRBV19	CASSPQVLQGEQYF	TGTGCCAGTAGTCCCCAGGTACTTCAAGGCGAGCAGTACTTC
NA	NA	TRBJ2-6	TRBV4-3	CASSQAGGANVLTF	TGCGCCAGCAGCCAAGCGGGGGGGGCCAACGTCCTGACTTTC
NA	NA	TRBJ1-1	TRBV5-8	CASRHEQAGGGTEAFF	TGTGCCAGCAGGCACGAGCAGGCAGGAGGTGGCACTGAAGCTTTCTTT
few	NA	TRBJ1-1	TRBV19	CASSIWGGRTEAFF	TGTGCCAGTAGTATTTGGGGTGGGAGAACTGAAGCTTTCTTT
NA	NA	TRBJ1-1	TRBV14	CASKRGNTEAFF	TGTGCCAGCAAGAGGGGCAACACTGAAGCTTTCTTT
NA	NA	TRBJ2-7	TRBV14	CASSQAPGTYEQYF	TGTGCCAGCAGCCAAGCGCCCGGGACTTACGAGCAGTACTTC
NA	TRBD1	TRBJ2-3	TRBV5-1	CASSLDSGGDDTQYF	TGCGCCAGCAGCTTGGATTCAGGGGGCGACGATACGCAGTATTTT
NA	TRBD2	TRBJ2-3	TRBV27	CASSFLVAGGPGDTQYF	TGTGCCAGCAGTTTTCTGGTAGCGGGGGGGCCGGGAGATACGCAGTATTTT
NA	NA	TRBJ2-6	TRBV5-1	CASSPGHRSSGANVLTF	TGCGCCAGCAGCCCGGGACATAGAAGCTCTGGGGCCAACGTCCTGACTTTC
once	NA	TRBJ2-1	TRBV4-1	CASSQVNFYNEQFF	TGCGCCAGCAGCCAAGTCAACTTCTACAATGAGCAGTTCTTC
NA	TRBD2	TRBJ2-7	TRBV9	CASSPGLAIGYEQYF	TGTGCCAGCAGCCCGGGACTAGCGATTGGGTACGAGCAGTACTTC
NA	NA	TRBJ2-1	TRBV29-1	CSFRRSGNEQFF	TGCAGCTTTCGACGGTCTGGTAATGAGCAGTTCTTC